This is a list of T cell receptor beta chains from one sample in a study of T cells in Graves' hyperthyroidism and ophthalmopathy. TCRdb re-called the multiplex PCR reads with MiXCR, one entry per CDR3 protein. The repertoire holds about 400,000 distinct CDR3 sequences, with about an eighth as singletons. The material sequenced was blood. These receptors all come from a man aged 50 or older with Graves' ophthalmopathy. Each CDR3 is given without its conserved first and last residue.

cdr3_length: 16; v_call: TRBV7-6; j_call: TRBJ2-3; cdr3_aa: ASSLVSWGITPTDTQY
cdr3_length: 12; v_call: TRBV20-1; j_call: TRBJ2-2; cdr3_aa: SAAGTSWTGELF
cdr3_length: 13; v_call: TRBV7-9; j_call: TRBJ2-1; cdr3_aa: ASYQRQGQSNEQF
cdr3_length: 14; v_call: TRBV10-1; j_call: TRBJ2-7; cdr3_aa: ATYKSGTESSYEQY
cdr3_length: 12; v_call: TRBV5-1; j_call: TRBJ1-1; cdr3_aa: ASSRDDRDTEAF
cdr3_length: 14; v_call: TRBV12-5; j_call: TRBJ2-2; cdr3_aa: ASGLPRTGNTGELF
cdr3_length: 11; v_call: TRBV12-3/TRBV12-4; j_call: TRBJ1-5; cdr3_aa: ASSLEGRKPQH
cdr3_length: 13; v_call: TRBV11-1; j_call: TRBJ2-7; cdr3_aa: ASSRTGHGTYEQY
cdr3_length: 11; v_call: TRBV7-2; j_call: TRBJ2-1; cdr3_aa: ASSLERGNEQF
cdr3_length: 14; v_call: TRBV28; j_call: TRBJ2-1; cdr3_aa: ASSLYSSGLYNEQF
cdr3_length: 11; v_call: TRBV5-6; j_call: TRBJ1-1; cdr3_aa: ASSPTGTTRAF
cdr3_length: 12; v_call: TRBV3-1; j_call: TRBJ2-5; cdr3_aa: ASSLRSPAETQY
cdr3_length: 13; v_call: TRBV13; j_call: TRBJ1-3; cdr3_aa: ASSLTRDGGNTIY
cdr3_length: 10; v_call: TRBV29-1; j_call: TRBJ2-7; cdr3_aa: SVAKSSYEQY
cdr3_length: 10; v_call: TRBV28; j_call: TRBJ2-1; cdr3_aa: ASSLSLSEQF
cdr3_length: 12; v_call: TRBV3-1; j_call: TRBJ1-2; cdr3_aa: ASSQARGQGGYT
cdr3_length: 12; v_call: TRBV7-7; j_call: TRBJ2-5; cdr3_aa: ASSLAAGQETQY
cdr3_length: 9; v_call: TRBV3-1; j_call: TRBJ2-5; cdr3_aa: ASSHRETQY
cdr3_length: 12; v_call: TRBV20-1; j_call: TRBJ1-3; cdr3_aa: SGRDGVAGNTIY
cdr3_length: 13; v_call: TRBV11-2; j_call: TRBJ1-5; cdr3_aa: ASSLRGRLNQPQH
cdr3_length: 12; v_call: TRBV2; j_call: TRBJ2-5; cdr3_aa: ASSEVSGWGAQY
cdr3_length: 11; v_call: TRBV27; j_call: TRBJ2-3; cdr3_aa: ASSTLVADTQY
cdr3_length: 13; v_call: TRBV7-9; j_call: TRBJ2-5; cdr3_aa: ASSLVRGIQESQY
cdr3_length: 13; v_call: TRBV3-1; j_call: TRBJ1-5; cdr3_aa: ASSQGGQGVQPQH
cdr3_length: 16; v_call: TRBV7-8; j_call: TRBJ2-1; cdr3_aa: ASSISLGVRRPADEQF
cdr3_length: 12; v_call: TRBV5-1; j_call: TRBJ2-1; cdr3_aa: ASSVGQFANEQF
cdr3_length: 15; v_call: TRBV19; j_call: TRBJ1-2; cdr3_aa: ASSIVLLRSKDYGYT
cdr3_length: 12; v_call: TRBV28; j_call: TRBJ1-1; cdr3_aa: ASSLVYRNTEAF